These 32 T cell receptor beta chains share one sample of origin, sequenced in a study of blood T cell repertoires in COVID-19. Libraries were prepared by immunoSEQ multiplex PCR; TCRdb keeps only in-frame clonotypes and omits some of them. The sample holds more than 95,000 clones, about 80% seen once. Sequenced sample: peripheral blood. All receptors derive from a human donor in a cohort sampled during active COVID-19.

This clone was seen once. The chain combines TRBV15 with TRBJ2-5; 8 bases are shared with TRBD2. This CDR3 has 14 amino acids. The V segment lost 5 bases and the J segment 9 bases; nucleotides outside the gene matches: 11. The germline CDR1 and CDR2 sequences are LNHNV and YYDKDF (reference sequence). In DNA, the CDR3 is TGTGCCACCAGCGGGCCCTCCGGGAGGGGGTCCCAGTACTTC. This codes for CATSGPSGRGSQYF.

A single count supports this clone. The CDR3 here is CASSLGLGAETQYF. DNA for the CDR3: TGTGCCAGCAGCTTGGGACTAGGAGCGGAGACCCAGTACTTC. The V gene is TRBV7-9, the J gene TRBJ2-5; TRBD2 aligns across 8 bases. V lost 3 bases, J lost 5 bases, and 5 bases stayed unmatched. This CDR3 region has 14 residues. Germline V CDR1 and CDR2: SEHNR, FQNEAQ (reference sequence).

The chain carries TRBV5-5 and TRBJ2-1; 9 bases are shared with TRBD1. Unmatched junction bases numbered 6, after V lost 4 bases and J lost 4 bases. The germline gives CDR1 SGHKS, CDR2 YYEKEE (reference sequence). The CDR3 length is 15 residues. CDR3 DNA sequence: TGTGCCAGCAGCCTGACAGGGGGATTTTACAATGAGCAGTTCTTC. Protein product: CASSLTGGFYNEQFF. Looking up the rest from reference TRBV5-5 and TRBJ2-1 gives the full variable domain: DAGVTQSPTHLIKTRGQQVTLRCSPISGHKSVSWYQQVLGQGPQFIFQYYEKEERGRGNFPDRFSARQFPNYSSELNVNALLLGDSALYLCASSLTGGFYNEQFFGPGTRLTVL.

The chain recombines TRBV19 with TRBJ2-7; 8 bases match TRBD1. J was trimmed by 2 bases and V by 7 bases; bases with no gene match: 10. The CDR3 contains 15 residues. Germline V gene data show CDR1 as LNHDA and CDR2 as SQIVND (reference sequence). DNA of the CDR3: TGTGCCAGTACCGAAACCGGGACAGGACCCTACGAGCAGTACTTC. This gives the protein CASTETGTGPYEQYF.

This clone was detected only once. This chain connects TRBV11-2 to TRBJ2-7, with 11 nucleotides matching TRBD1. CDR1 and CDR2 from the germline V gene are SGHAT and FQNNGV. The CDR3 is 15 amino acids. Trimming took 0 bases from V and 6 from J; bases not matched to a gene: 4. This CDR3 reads CASSLDGQGAGEQYF. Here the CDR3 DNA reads TGTGCCAGCAGCTTAGATGGACAGGGGGCGGGCGAGCAGTACTTC.

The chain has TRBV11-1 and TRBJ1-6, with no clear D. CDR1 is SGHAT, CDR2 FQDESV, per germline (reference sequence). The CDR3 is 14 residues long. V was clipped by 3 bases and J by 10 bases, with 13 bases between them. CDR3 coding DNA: TGTGCCAGCAGCTTGCGGCAGTATTTATCACCCCTCCACTTT. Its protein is CASSLRQYLSPLHF.

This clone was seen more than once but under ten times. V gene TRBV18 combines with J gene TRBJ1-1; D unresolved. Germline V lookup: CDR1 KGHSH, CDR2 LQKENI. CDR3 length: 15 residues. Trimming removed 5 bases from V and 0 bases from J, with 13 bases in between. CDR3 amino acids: CASSTASPMNTEAFF. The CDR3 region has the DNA TGTGCCAGCTCAACTGCAAGCCCCATGAACACTGAAGCTTTCTTT.

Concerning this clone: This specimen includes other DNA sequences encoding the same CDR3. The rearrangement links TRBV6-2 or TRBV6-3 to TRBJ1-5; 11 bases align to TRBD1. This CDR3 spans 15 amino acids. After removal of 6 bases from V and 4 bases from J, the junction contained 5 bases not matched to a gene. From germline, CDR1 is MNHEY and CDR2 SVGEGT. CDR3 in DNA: TGTGCCAGCAGCTCCGGGACAGGGGGGAATCAGCCCCAGCATTTT. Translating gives CASSSGTGGNQPQHF.

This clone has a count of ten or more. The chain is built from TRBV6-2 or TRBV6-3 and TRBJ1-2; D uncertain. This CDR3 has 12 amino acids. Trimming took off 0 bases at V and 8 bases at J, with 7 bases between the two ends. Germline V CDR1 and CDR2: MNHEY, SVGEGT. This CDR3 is CASSYSGGGYTF. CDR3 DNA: TGTGCCAGCAGTTACTCCGGAGGGGGCTACACCTTC.

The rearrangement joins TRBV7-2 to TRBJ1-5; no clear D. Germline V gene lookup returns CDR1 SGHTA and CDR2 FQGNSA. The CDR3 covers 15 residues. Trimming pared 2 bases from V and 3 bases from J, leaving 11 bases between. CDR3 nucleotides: TGTGCCAGCAGCTTATTGGCTGACTTCAATCAGCCCCAGCATTTT. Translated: CASSLLADFNQPQHF.

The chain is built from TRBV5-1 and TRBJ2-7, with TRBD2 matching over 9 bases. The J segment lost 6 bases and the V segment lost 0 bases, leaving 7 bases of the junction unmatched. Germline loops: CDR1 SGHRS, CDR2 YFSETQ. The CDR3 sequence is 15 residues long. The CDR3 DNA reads TGCGCCAGCAGCTTGGCTAGCGGGACGGCGGGCGAGCAGTACTTC. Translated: CASSLASGTAGEQYF.

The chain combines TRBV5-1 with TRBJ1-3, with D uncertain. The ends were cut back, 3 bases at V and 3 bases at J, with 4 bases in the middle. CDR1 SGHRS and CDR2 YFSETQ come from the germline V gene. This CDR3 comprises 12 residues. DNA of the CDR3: TGCGCCAGCAGCTCCGGTGGAAACACCATATATTTT. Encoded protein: CASSSGGNTIYF.

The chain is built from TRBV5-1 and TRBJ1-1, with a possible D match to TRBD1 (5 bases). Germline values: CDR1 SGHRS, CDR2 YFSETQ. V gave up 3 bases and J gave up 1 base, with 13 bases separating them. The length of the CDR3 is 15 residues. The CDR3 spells CASSSDTKRNTEAFF. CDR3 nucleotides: TGCGCCAGCAGCTCGGACACAAAGAGGAACACTGAAGCTTTCTTT. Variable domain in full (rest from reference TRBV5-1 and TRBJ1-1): KAGVTQTPRYLIKTRGQQVTLSCSPISGHRSVSWYQQTPGQGLQFLFEYFSETQRNKGNFPGRFSGRQFSNSRSEMNVSTLELGDSALYLCASSSDTKRNTEAFFGQGTRLTVV.

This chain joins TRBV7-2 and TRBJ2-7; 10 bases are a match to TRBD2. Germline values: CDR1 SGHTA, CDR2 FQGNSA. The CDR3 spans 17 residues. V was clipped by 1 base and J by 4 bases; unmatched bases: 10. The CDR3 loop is CASSLVGSGRPLYEQYF. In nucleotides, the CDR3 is TGTGCCAGCAGCTTAGTGGGTAGCGGGAGGCCCCTATACGAGCAGTACTTC.

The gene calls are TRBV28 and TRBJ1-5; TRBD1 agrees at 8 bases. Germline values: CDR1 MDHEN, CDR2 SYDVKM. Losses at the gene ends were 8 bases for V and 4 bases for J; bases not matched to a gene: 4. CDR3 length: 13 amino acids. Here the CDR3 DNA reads TGTGCCAGCGTTACAGGGGGAAATCAGCCCCAGCATTTT. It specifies CASVTGGNQPQHF.

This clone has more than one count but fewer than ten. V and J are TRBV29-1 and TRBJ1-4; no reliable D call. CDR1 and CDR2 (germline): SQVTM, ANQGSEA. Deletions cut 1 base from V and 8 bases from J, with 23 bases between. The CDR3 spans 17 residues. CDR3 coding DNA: TGCAGCGTTGAAGCCCTCGAGTCGGTGGTCCCCAAGGAAAAACTGTTTTTT. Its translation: CSVEALESVVPKEKLFF.

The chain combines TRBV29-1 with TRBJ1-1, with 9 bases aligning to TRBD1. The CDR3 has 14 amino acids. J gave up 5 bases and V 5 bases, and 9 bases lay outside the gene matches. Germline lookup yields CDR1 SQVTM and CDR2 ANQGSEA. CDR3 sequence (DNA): TGCAGCGTTTCTACAGGGGGCGCGGGGACTGAAGCTTTCTTT. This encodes CSVSTGGAGTEAFF.

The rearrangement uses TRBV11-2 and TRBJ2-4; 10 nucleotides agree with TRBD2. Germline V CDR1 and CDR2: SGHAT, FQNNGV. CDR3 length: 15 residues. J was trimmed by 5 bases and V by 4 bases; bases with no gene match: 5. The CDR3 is CASSSSGRSENIQYF. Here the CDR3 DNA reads TGTGCCAGCAGCTCTAGCGGGAGATCGGAAAACATTCAGTACTTC.

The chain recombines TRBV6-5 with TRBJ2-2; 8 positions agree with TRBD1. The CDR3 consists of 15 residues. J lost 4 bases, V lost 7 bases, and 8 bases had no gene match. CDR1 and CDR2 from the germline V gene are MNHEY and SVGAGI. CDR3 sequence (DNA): TGTGCCAGCACCTCCCAGGGGGCGAGCACCGGGGAGCTGTTTTTT. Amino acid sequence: CASTSQGASTGELFF.

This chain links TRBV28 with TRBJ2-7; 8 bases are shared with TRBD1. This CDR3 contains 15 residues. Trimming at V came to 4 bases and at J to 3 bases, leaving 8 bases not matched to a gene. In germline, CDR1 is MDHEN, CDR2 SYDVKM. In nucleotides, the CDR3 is TGTGCCAGCAGTTCCAACAGGGGGTATGGCTACGAGCAGTACTTC. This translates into CASSSNRGYGYEQYF.

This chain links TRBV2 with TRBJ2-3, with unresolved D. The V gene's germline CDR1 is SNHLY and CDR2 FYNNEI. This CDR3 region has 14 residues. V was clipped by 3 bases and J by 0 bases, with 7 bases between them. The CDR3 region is CASSELLSTDTQYF. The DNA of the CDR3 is TGTGCCAGCAGTGAGTTGTTAAGCACAGATACGCAGTATTTT.

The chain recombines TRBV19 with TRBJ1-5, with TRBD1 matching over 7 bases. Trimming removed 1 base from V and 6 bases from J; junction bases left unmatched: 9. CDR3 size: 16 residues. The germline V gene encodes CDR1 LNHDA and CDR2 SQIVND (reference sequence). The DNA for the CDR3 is TGTGCCAGTAGTATAGTAGGAGAGGGGGCGAGTCAGCCCCAGCATTTT. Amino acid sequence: CASSIVGEGASQPQHF.

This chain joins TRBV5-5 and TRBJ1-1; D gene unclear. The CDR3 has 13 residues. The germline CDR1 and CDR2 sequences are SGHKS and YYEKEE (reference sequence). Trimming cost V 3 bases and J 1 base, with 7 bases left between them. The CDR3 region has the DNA TGTGCCAGCAGCTGGGCGTGGAACACTGAAGCTTTCTTT. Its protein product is CASSWAWNTEAFF.

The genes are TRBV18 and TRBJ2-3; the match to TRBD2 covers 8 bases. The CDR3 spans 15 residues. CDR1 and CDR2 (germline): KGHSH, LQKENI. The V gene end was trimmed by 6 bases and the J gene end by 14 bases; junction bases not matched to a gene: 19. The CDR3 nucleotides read TGTGCCAGCTCTGATGGGCGGGGGGCCTCCACGTCATGGTATTTT. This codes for CASSDGRGASTSWYF. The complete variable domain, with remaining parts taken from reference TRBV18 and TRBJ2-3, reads NAGVMQNPRHLVRRRGQEARLRCSPMKGHSHVYWYRQLPEEGLKFMVYLQKENIIDESGMPKERFSAEFPKEGPSILRIQQVVRGDSAAYFCASSDGRGASTSWYFGPGTRLTVL.

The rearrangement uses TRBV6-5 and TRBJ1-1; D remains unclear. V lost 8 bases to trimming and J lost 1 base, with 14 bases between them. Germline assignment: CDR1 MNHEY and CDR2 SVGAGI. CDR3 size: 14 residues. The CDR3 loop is CASGSFTANTEAFF. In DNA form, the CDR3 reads TGTGCCAGCGGAAGTTTTACAGCGAACACTGAAGCTTTCTTT.

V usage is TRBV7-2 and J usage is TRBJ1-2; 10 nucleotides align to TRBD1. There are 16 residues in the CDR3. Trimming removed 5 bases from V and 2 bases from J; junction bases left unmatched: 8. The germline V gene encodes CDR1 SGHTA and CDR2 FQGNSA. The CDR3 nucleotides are TGTGCCAGCAGCGCACGTCCGGGACAGGGGAACTATGGCTACACCTTC. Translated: CASSARPGQGNYGYTF.

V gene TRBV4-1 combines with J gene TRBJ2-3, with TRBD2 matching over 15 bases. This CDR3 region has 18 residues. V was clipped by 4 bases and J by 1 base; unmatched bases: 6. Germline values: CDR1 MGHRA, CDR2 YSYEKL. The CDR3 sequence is CASSRTSGGGPRTDTQYF. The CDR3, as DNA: TGCGCCAGCAGCCGGACTAGCGGGGGGGGCCCCCGCACAGATACGCAGTATTTT.

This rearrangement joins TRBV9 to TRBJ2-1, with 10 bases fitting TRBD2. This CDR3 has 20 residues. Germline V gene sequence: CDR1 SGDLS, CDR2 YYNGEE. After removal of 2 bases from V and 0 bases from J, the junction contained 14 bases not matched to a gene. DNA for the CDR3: TGTGCCAGCAGCGTCTCCGGGACTAGCGATTTCAGGAGCTCCTACAATGAGCAGTTCTTC. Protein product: CASSVSGTSDFRSSYNEQFF.

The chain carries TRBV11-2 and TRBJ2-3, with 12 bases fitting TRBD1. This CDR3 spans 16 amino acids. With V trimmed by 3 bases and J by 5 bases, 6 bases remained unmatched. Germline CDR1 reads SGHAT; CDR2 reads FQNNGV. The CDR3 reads CASSFPGTGGIDTQYF. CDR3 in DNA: TGTGCCAGCAGCTTCCCCGGGACAGGGGGCATAGATACGCAGTATTTT.

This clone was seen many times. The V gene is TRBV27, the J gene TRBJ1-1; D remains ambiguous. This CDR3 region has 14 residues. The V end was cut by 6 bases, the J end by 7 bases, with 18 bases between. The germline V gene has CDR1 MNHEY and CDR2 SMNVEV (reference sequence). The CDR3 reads CASRRRDESGEAFF. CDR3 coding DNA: TGTGCCAGCAGGAGGCGGGATGAGTCGGGTGAAGCTTTCTTT.

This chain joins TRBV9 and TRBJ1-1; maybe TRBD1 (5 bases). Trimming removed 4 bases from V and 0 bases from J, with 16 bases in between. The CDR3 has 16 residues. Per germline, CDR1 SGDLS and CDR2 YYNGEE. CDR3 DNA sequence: TGTGCCAGCAGCACCGACCGGACACCAATGAACACTGAAGCTTTCTTT. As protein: CASSTDRTPMNTEAFF.

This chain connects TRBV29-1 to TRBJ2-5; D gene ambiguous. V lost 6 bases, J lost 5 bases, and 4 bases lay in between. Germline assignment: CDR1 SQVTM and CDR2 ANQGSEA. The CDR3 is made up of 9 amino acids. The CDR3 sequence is CSVGETQYF. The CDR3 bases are TGCAGCGTCGGGGAGACCCAGTACTTC.